These 30 T cell receptor beta chains originate from one sample sequenced in a study of T cells after yellow fever vaccination. TCRdb processed the 5' RACE reads anew with MiXCR; each CDR3 protein has one entry. The data show about 550,000 distinct CDR3 sequences, approximately 21% seen once. Sequencing used PBMCs, obtained 15 days after the yellow fever booster vaccination. These receptors originate from a man aged 30-40 years who received the YFV17D yellow fever vaccine.

The V and J genes are TRBV28 and TRBJ2-4; the match to TRBD1 covers 7 bases. CDR1 is MDHEN and CDR2 is SYDVKM in the germline V gene. V dropped 2 bases and J dropped 0; count of bases not matched to a gene: 7. This CDR3 contains 17 residues. The CDR3 nucleotides read TGTGCCAGCAGTTTACTCATCAGGGGGTTAGCCAAAAACATTCAGTACTTC. As protein: CASSLLIRGLAKNIQYF. The full variable domain, its missing parts supplied by reference TRBV28 and TRBJ2-4, is DVKVTQSSRYLVKRTGEKVFLECVQDMDHENMFWYRQDPGLGLRLIYFSYDVKMKEKGDIPEGYSVSREKKERFSLILESASTNQTSMYLCASSLLIRGLAKNIQYFGAGTRLSVL.

A few counts support this clonotype. This chain links TRBV7-3 with TRBJ2-3; no reliable D call. Trimming left V 5 bases short and J 2 bases short, with 8 bases between. CDR3 length equals 13 residues. Germline V gene lookup returns CDR1 SGHTA and CDR2 FQGTGA. DNA of the CDR3: TGTGCCAGCAGCATACAAATCACAGATACGCAGTATTTT. Its translation is CASSIQITDTQYF.

The chain joins TRBV7-3 to TRBJ2-1; D possibly corresponds to TRBD2 (6 bases). The CDR3 runs to 13 residues. CDR1 SGHTA and CDR2 FQGTGA come from the germline V gene. The germline V and J ends were trimmed by 9 bases and 4 bases, with 13 bases remaining between them. CDR3 DNA sequence: TGTGCCAGTGCGTGGGGGGTGTACAATGAGCAGTTCTTC. Translated: CASAWGVYNEQFF.

The V and J genes are TRBV9 and TRBJ2-5; 9 nucleotides match TRBD1. Trimming at V came to 8 bases and at J to 4 bases, leaving 9 bases not matched to a gene. This CDR3 region has 14 residues. CDR1 and CDR2 (germline): SGDLS, YYNGEE. The CDR3 nucleotides read TGTGCCAGTGGGACAGGGTCCTCAAGAGAGACCCAGTACTTC. It encodes CASGTGSSRETQYF.

This clonotype was picked up a small number of times. The chain carries TRBV20-1 and TRBJ2-5; D gene uncertain. The CDR3 spans 11 residues. Germline values: CDR1 DFQATT, CDR2 SNEGSKA (reference sequence). Trimming cost V 6 bases and J 5 bases, with 10 bases left between them. CDR3 loop: CSALPRETQYF. DNA for the CDR3: TGCAGTGCGCTCCCGCGGGAGACCCAGTACTTC.

The rearrangement uses TRBV12-3 or TRBV12-4 and TRBJ1-1, with D maybe TRBD1 (5 bases). CDR3 length equals 17 residues. The V and J ends lost 5 bases and 10 bases respectively, with 29 bases between them. The CDR3 region has the DNA TGTGCCAGCAGTCCCTCAATTCCGGGAGCTGCTTTTGGGGGAGCTTTCTTT. The encoded protein is CASSPSIPGAAFGGAFF.

The gene calls are TRBV5-6 and TRBJ2-1; unclear D gene. In germline, CDR1 is SGHDT, CDR2 YYEEEE. This CDR3 has 15 residues. The V end lost 4 bases, the J end lost 3 bases, and 14 bases lay between the germline ends. CDR3 in amino acids: CASSIRWRGYNEQFF. The CDR3 nucleotides read TGTGCCAGCAGCATCAGGTGGCGCGGCTACAATGAGCAGTTCTTC.

The count of this clonotype is one. At one of its ends the junction is not consistent with the germline gene, which may arise from a read error. The CDR3 coding sequence is TGCACCGTTGAAGCGATAGGAAATGGGGCCAACGTCCTGACTTTC. Its protein product is CTVEAIGNGANVLTF. V usage is TRBV29-1 and J usage is TRBJ2-6, with no clear D. Germline CDR1 reads SQVTM; CDR2 reads ANQGSEA. The CDR3 is made up of 15 amino acids.

This clonotype was seen ten or more times. This rearrangement joins TRBV27 to TRBJ2-1; D possibly corresponds to TRBD2 (5 bases). Trimming left V 7 bases short and J 0 bases short, with 16 bases between. Germline-derived CDR1 and CDR2 are MNHEY and SMNVEV (reference sequence). The CDR3 loop spans 16 amino acids. The DNA of the CDR3 is TGTGCCAGCACCGCAGATCTAGCCACCTCCTACAATGAGCAGTTCTTC. This gives the protein CASTADLATSYNEQFF.

This clonotype has ten or more counts. The gene calls are TRBV7-8 and TRBJ2-1; D not certain. Germline values: CDR1 SGHVS, CDR2 FQNEAQ. V was clipped by 2 bases and J by 3 bases, with 11 bases between them. CDR3 length: 15 amino acids. CDR3 in amino acids: CASSLSRTNYNEQFF. CDR3 sequence (DNA): TGTGCCAGCAGCTTAAGTCGGACCAACTACAATGAGCAGTTCTTC.

This clonotype was observed a few times. The rearrangement joins TRBV6-6 to TRBJ2-7; unclear D gene. Trimming took off 6 bases at V and 3 bases at J, with 12 bases between the two ends. This CDR3 is 13 amino acids long. Germline V lookup: CDR1 MNHNY, CDR2 SVGAGI (reference sequence). The CDR3 sequence: CASRIRIGYEQYF. The CDR3 bases are TGTGCCAGCAGAATCCGAATTGGCTACGAGCAGTACTTC.

The DNA for the CDR3 is TGTGCCAGCAGCCAAGATGCAGGAAGCAACTACGAGCAGTACTTC. Translation: CASSQDAGSNYEQYF. V is TRBV4-2 and J is TRBJ2-7; the D is unclear. Trimming removed 0 bases from V and 3 bases from J, with 12 bases in between. Germline CDR1 LGHNA, CDR2 YNFKEQ. This CDR3 has 15 residues.

V usage is TRBV4-3 and J usage is TRBJ2-3, with D maybe TRBD2 (6 bases). V was clipped by 0 bases and J by 1 base, with 11 bases between them. Per the germline V gene, CDR1 is LGHNA and CDR2 is YSLEER. The CDR3 loop spans 16 amino acids. CDR3 residues: CASSQDIIAGTDTQYF. CDR3 nucleotide sequence: TGCGCCAGCAGCCAAGATATTATAGCGGGCACAGATACGCAGTATTTT.

A single count supports this clonotype. J is TRBJ2-5 and V is TRBV4-2; D gene ambiguous. This CDR3 contains 14 residues. Per germline, CDR1 LGHNA and CDR2 YNFKEQ. Trimming took 4 bases from V and 5 from J, leaving 14 bases between them. CDR3 nucleotides: TGTGCCAGCAGCCGCAATGGTCCAGCCGAGACCCAGTACTTC. It encodes CASSRNGPAETQYF.

The chain combines TRBV10-3 with TRBJ2-2; D perhaps matches TRBD2 (6 bases). Germline-derived CDR1 and CDR2 are ENHRY and SYGVKD. With 7 bases removed from V and 2 bases from J, the gap between germline ends came to 17 bases. The CDR3 runs to 16 residues. The CDR3 loop is CAITNPGGKNTGELFF. In nucleotides, the CDR3 is TGTGCCATCACTAACCCCGGCGGGAAAAACACCGGGGAGCTGTTTTTT.

The chain combines TRBV29-1 with TRBJ2-3; D unclear. This CDR3 spans 9 amino acids. Germline V gives CDR1 SQVTM, CDR2 ANQGSEA. Trimming took off 7 bases at V and 6 bases at J, with 5 bases between the two ends. The CDR3 DNA reads as TGCAGCGAAGGGGATACGCAGTATTTT. Translated: CSEGDTQYF.

The chain joins TRBV5-1 to TRBJ1-1; D gene ambiguous. Germline V lookup: CDR1 SGHRS, CDR2 YFSETQ. V was trimmed by 6 bases and J by 4 bases, leaving 13 bases between them. CDR3 length: 13 amino acids. The CDR3 loop reads CASTLAGTTEAFF. In DNA form, the CDR3 reads TGCGCCAGCACCCTTGCGGGTACCACTGAAGCTTTCTTT.

This clonotype came up a few times. The chain has TRBV6-2 or TRBV6-3 and TRBJ2-7; the D is unclear. Germline V gives CDR1 MNHEY, CDR2 SVGEGT. Trimming removed 5 bases at V and 5 bases at J, with 7 bases between. This CDR3 is 11 amino acids long. The CDR3 loop is CASSNLDEQYF. The CDR3 DNA reads TGTGCCAGCAGTAATCTTGACGAGCAGTACTTC.

This clonotype was seen a handful of times. V is TRBV14 and J is TRBJ2-1; TRBD2 agrees at 8 bases. CDR3 length: 16 amino acids. The V and J ends lost 0 bases and 1 base, in that order; junction bases with no gene match: 2. Germline V gene data show CDR1 as SGHDN and CDR2 as FVKESK. The DNA of the CDR3 is TGTGCCAGCAGCCAAGAACTAGCGGTATCCTACAATGAGCAGTTCTTC. It encodes CASSQELAVSYNEQFF.

This chain uses TRBV4-3 with TRBJ2-3; D remains unclear. The CDR3 is made up of 15 amino acids. The V end lost 0 bases, the J end lost 2 bases, and 9 bases lay between the germline ends. The germline gives CDR1 LGHNA, CDR2 YSLEER. CDR3 sequence: CASSQDNGSTDTQYF. DNA of the CDR3: TGCGCCAGCAGCCAAGATAACGGGTCCACAGATACGCAGTATTTT.

This clonotype was seen a handful of times. The chain is built from TRBV6-5 and TRBJ2-1; a possible D gene is TRBD2 (6 bases). Germline loops: CDR1 MNHEY, CDR2 SVGAGI. There are 14 residues in the CDR3. V was cut by 5 bases and J by 6 bases, with 14 bases left in between. The CDR3 region is CASSLRDWGNEQFF. The DNA of the CDR3 is TGTGCCAGCAGTCTACGGGACTGGGGCAATGAGCAGTTCTTC.

V usage is TRBV7-6 and J usage is TRBJ2-7; D unclear. V was pared by 5 bases and J by 4 bases, with 15 bases between. The CDR3 has 14 amino acids. CDR1 and CDR2 from the germline V gene are SGHVS and FNYEAQ. The CDR3 DNA sequence: TGTGCCAGCAGCCCAGCCCATGGAGTTTACGAGCAGTACTTC. Translated, it gives CASSPAHGVYEQYF.

This clonotype has more than one count but fewer than ten. This sequence joins TRBV7-6 and TRBJ2-7, with D possibly TRBD1 on 6 matching bases. Germline V lookup: CDR1 SGHVS, CDR2 FNYEAQ. Trimming left V 4 bases short and J 2 bases short, with 12 bases between. This CDR3 region has 14 residues. The CDR3: CASSSGDKPYEQYF. In nucleotides, the CDR3 is TGTGCCAGCAGCTCCGGGGACAAACCCTACGAGCAGTACTTC.

The chain couples TRBV6-5 to TRBJ2-5; D is perhaps TRBD1 or TRBD2 (6 bases each). V dropped 6 bases and J dropped 4 bases, with 18 bases sitting between them. CDR1 is MNHEY and CDR2 is SVGAGI in the germline V gene. There are 15 residues in the CDR3. CDR3 DNA: TGTGCCAGCAGCTACACCGGGGGCTCGGGAGAGACCCAGTACTTC. Translating gives CASSYTGGSGETQYF.

This clonotype was counted between two and nine times. The V gene is TRBV7-9, the J gene TRBJ2-2; no clear D. CDR1 and CDR2 from the germline V gene are SEHNR and FQNEAQ (reference sequence). V was clipped by 1 base and J by 0 bases, with 9 bases between them. This CDR3 spans 16 amino acids. CDR3 DNA sequence: TGTGCCAGCAGCTTAGAGGTTGGGGCGAACACCGGGGAGCTGTTTTTT. It translates to CASSLEVGANTGELFF.

V gene TRBV29-1 combines with J gene TRBJ1-1; weak D call: TRBD1 (5 bases). Germline CDR1 reads SQVTM; CDR2 reads ANQGSEA. V lost 2 bases to trimming and J lost 8 bases, with 6 bases between them. The CDR3 contains 10 residues. This CDR3 reads CSVETGEAFF. The CDR3 DNA sequence: TGCAGCGTTGAAACAGGAGAAGCTTTCTTT.

This chain links TRBV7-9 with TRBJ2-7; D not resolved. The CDR3 loop spans 16 amino acids. The germline V gene encodes CDR1 SEHNR and CDR2 FQNEAQ (reference sequence). The V and J ends lost 5 bases and 2 bases respectively, with 19 bases between them. This chain's CDR3 is CASSPARLESTYEQYF. Here the CDR3 DNA reads TGTGCCAGCAGCCCAGCTAGGTTGGAGTCAACCTACGAGCAGTACTTC.

The table lists this clonotype with a few counts. This chain uses TRBV20-1 with TRBJ1-6; no firm D call. Trimming left V 6 bases short and J 8 bases short, with 17 bases between. CDR1 DFQATT and CDR2 SNEGSKA come from the germline V gene (reference sequence). This CDR3 has 14 residues. The CDR3 sequence: CSAIVGRGDSPLHF. As DNA, the CDR3 is TGCAGTGCCATCGTGGGCCGAGGAGATTCACCCCTCCACTTT.

This clonotype was recorded a few times. The V call is TRBV5-1, the J call TRBJ1-1, with TRBD1 matching over 9 bases. V lost 4 bases, J lost 9 bases, and 10 bases stayed unmatched. The germline V gene encodes CDR1 SGHRS and CDR2 YFSETQ. The CDR3 has 14 amino acids. CDR3 DNA: TGCGCCAGCAGCGTACAACCGGGACAGGGCAAAGCTTTCTTT. This codes for CASSVQPGQGKAFF.

This rearrangement joins TRBV5-1 to TRBJ2-4; 7 bases fit TRBD1. The CDR3 has 13 residues. The germline V gene encodes CDR1 SGHRS and CDR2 YFSETQ. After removal of 7 bases from V and 5 bases from J, the junction contained 6 bases not matched to a gene. CDR3 in amino acids: CASGLGQQNIQYF. The CDR3 nucleotides are TGCGCCAGCGGCCTGGGACAGCAAAACATTCAGTACTTC.